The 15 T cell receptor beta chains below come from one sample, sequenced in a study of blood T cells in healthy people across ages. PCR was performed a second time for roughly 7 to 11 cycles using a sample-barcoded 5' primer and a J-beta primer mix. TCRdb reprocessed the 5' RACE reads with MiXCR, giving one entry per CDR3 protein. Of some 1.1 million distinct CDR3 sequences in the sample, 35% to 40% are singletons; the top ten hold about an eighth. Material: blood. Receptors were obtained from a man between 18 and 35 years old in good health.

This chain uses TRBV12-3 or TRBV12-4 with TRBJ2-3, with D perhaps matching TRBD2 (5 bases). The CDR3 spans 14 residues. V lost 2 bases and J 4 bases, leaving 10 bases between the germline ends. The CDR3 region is CASSLSEGADTQYF. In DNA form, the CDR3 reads TGTGCCAGCAGTTTAAGCGAGGGTGCAGATACGCAGTATTTT.

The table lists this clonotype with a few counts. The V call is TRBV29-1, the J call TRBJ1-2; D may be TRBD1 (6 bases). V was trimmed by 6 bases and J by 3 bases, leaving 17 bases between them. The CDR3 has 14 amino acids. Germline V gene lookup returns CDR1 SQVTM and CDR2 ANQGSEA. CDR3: CSVNGGPAHYGYTF. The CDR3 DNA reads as TGCAGCGTCAATGGGGGGCCCGCTCACTATGGCTACACCTTC.

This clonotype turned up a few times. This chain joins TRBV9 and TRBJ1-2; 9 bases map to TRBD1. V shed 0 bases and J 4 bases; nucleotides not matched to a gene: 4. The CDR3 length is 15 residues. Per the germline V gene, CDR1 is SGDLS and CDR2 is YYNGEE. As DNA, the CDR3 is TGTGCCAGCAGCGTAGCCCGGACAGGGGTCTATGGCTACACCTTC. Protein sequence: CASSVARTGVYGYTF.

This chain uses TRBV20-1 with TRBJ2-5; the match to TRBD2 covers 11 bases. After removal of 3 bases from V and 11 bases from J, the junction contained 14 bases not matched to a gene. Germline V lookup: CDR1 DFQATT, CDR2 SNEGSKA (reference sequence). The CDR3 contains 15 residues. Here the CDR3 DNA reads TGCAGTGCTAGTCCCCTGTTAGCGGGGGGGTATGAGCAGTACTTC. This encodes CSASPLLAGGYEQYF.

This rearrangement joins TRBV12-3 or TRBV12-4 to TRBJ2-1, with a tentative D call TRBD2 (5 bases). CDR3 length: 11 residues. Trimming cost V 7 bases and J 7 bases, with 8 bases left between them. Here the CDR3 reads CASNSVNEQFF. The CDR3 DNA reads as TGTGCCAGCAATAGCGTAAATGAGCAGTTCTTC.

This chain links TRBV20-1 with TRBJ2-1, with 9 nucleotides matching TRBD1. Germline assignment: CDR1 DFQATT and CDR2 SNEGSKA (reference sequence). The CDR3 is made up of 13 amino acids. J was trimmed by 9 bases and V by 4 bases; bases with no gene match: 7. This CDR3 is CSATRTGDGEQFF. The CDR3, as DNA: TGCAGTGCTACCCGGACAGGGGACGGTGAGCAGTTCTTC.

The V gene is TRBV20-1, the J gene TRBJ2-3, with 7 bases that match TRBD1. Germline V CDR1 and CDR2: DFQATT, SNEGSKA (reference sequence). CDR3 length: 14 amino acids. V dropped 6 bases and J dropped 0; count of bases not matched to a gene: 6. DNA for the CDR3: TGCAGTGCGGCGACAGGGCCTAGCACAGATACGCAGTATTTT. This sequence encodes CSAATGPSTDTQYF.

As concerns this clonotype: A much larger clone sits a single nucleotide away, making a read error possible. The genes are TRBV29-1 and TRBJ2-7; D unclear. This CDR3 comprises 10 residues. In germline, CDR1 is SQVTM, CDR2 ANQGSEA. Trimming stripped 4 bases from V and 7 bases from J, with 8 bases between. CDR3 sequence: CSVGDNEQYF. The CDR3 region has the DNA TGCAGCGTTGGTGACAATGAGCAGTACTTC.

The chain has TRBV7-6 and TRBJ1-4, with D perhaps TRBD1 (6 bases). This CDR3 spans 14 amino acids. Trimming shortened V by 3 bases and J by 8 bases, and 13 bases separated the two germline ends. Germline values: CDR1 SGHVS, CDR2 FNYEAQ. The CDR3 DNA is TGTGCCAGCAGCTTCGCGGGCAGGGGCGAAAAACTGTTTTTT. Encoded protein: CASSFAGRGEKLFF.

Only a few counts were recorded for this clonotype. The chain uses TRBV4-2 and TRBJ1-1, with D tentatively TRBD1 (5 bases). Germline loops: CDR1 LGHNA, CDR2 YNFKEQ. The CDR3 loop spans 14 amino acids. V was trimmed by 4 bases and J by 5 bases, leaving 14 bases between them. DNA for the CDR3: TGTGCCAGCAGCCCGGGGACGCCGGGTACTGAAGCTTTCTTT. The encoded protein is CASSPGTPGTEAFF.

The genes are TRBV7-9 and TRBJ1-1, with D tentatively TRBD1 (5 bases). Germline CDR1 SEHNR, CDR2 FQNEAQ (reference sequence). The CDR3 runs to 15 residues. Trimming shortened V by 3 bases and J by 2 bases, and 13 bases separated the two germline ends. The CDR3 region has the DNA TGTGCCAGCAGCTTTTCTTGGCAGGGAAACACTGAAGCTTTCTTT. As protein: CASSFSWQGNTEAFF.

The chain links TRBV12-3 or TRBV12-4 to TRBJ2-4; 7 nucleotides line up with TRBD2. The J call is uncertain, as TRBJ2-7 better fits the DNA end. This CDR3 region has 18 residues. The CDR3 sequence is CASSLGSLADGSSYEQYF. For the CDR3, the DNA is TGTGCCAGCAGTTTAGGGTCCCTAGCGGACGGTAGCTCCTACGAGCAGTACTTC.

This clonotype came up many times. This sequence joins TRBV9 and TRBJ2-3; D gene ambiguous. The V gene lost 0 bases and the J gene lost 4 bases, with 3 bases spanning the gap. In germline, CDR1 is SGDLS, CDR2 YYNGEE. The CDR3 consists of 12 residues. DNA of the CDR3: TGTGCCAGCAGCGTAGCAGCAGATACGCAGTATTTT. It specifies CASSVAADTQYF.

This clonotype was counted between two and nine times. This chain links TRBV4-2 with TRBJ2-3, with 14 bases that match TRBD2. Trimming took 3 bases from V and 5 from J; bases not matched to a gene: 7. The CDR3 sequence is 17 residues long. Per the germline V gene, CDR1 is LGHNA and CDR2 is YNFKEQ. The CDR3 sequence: CASSQSGTSGGGDTQYF. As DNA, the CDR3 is TGTGCCAGCAGCCAGTCCGGGACTAGCGGGGGAGGAGATACGCAGTATTTT.

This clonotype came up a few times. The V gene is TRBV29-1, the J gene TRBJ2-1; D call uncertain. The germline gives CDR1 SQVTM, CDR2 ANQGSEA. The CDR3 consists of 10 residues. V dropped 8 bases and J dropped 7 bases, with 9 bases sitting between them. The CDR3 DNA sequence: TGCAGCTTCAGGCGAAATGAGCAGTTCTTC. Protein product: CSFRRNEQFF.